This TCR beta chain was found in a study of T cell responses to AZD1222 COVID-19 vaccine (dated by TCRdb to 2020 to 2023). Study-level background: TCR sequencing was performed for about 240 trial participants, of whom 200 to 210 were given two doses of AZD1222 and around 25 were given two doses of MenACWY control vaccine. Trial participants were enrolled by age into 18-55, 56-69 and 70-plus year subgroups, with roughly 160, 29 and 62 TCR-sequenced participants respectively. Study-wide conclusions, independent of this receptor: Because no day 14 peak-response samples were available, repertoires were characterized only after the peak T cell response. Reportedly, almost half of the unique spike-specific TCRs recognized epitopes lying outside the regions that are mutated in the B.1.351 and B.1.1.7 variants. Conclusions about previously exposed vaccinees were limited because only a handful of AZD1222 recipients were SARS-CoV-2 seropositive at baseline. After two AZD1222 doses, both the breadth and the depth of spike-specific TCRs were significantly higher than at day 0 and than in MenACWY recipients. The whole spike protein was spanned by vaccine-associated CD4 TCRs, and dominant responses were seen in regions 160-218 and 743-854. Participants were mostly white British and included more females than males, and it was suggested by the authors that clonal diversity may have been underestimated. In the small 56-69-year group, the increase in depth fell short of significance, most likely because of low power.

The time point tag for this specimen amounts to: about 28 days (+/-7) after the second vaccine dose. AZD1222 recipients with second doses at about 4 weeks or about 12 weeks were pooled, because spike-specific TCR depth and breadth did not differ between schedules. Vaccinee samples were obtained from the UK trials COV001 and COV002, which included a single-blind randomized controlled phase 2/3 trial of AZD1222 (ChAdOx1 nCoV-19) in healthy adults. Trial participant PBMC samples were collected at day 0 and day 28 after the second dose for TCRbeta chain sequencing. After removal of 1 base from V and 3 bases from J, the junction retains 5 bases not matched to a gene. The CDR1 and CDR2 encoded by the germline V gene are SGHTA and FQGNSA. Inclusive of the bounding cysteine and phenylalanine, the CDR3 is 16 residues long. This entry keeps only the CDR3 DNA: 48 bases, framed from base 1. About this clone: Its antigen is unknown. Base quality data are lacking; no much larger clone is found one base away.

The CDR3 regions of human TCRbeta chains were subjected to immunosequencing. The study's processing was this. Repertoire TCRs were matched against a reference library of SARS-CoV-2-specific TCRs generated with the MIRA antigen-specificity platform. Breadth was defined as the fraction of unique TCRs that were SARS-CoV-2-associated. Depth was defined as the fraction of total T cells that were SARS-CoV-2-associated. Using the MIRA data, each spike-specific TCR was assigned both to the spike region to which the TCR was reactive and to a CD4 or CD8 class. Log10-transformed breadth and depth values were compared by one-way ANOVA with Sidak's multiple comparisons tests. In its TCRdb copy, this immuneACCESS table keeps in-frame sequences only and misses some clones. Where compared with another copy, unresolved V genes explain less than half of these, and the others have no known cause. V and J calls and clone size follow that table, whereas D and trimming were derived from the DNA. This sample has approximately 43,000 clones in its table, and around 88% of those were observed once. The top ten constitute approximately 25% of the sample.

The specimen comprised peripheral blood, sampled 28 days after the second AZD1222 dose. The rearranged chain carries TRBV7-2 and TRBJ2-7, with TRBD2 identical over 11 junction bases. This TCR was recovered from an adult who received the AZD1222 COVID-19 vaccine. In nucleotides, the sequence is TGTGCCAGCAGCTTAGGAGGCGGGACTAGCGGCTACGAGCAGTACTTC. Its protein reads: CASSLGGGTSGYEQYF.